This record covers a single TCR beta chain. Its antigen is not identified. Looked up from germline, CDR1 is DFQATT and CDR2 is SNEGSKA (reference sequence). The CDR3 runs 17 residues. The V gene end was trimmed by 3 bases and the J gene end by 3 bases; junction bases not matched to a gene: 13. The record originates from a study of post-analysis software for immune sequencing data. Looking at the study overall: Progressive-relapsing, secondary progressive and relapsing-remitting multiple sclerosis were among the disease courses included. Study results and limitations: F measure grouped same-batch samples tightly together. Patients carried roughly 5 TRBV segments more frequently than controls did, and TRBV5-6, TRBV5-1 and TRBV20-1 were among them. People with multiple sclerosis had a significantly lower normalized Chao1 diversity than controls did.

Unique-molecular-identifier-tagged TCR beta cDNA libraries were used. The T cell input of about 1 to 10 million gave around 450,000 cDNA molecules. MiXCR, run by TCRdb on the PCR reads, gives a single entry per CDR3 protein. The sample has around 770,000 distinct CDR3 sequences; around 45% are singletons. The V call is TRBV20-1, the J call TRBJ2-3, with 9 bases that match TRBD2. This receptor was obtained from a girl between 5 and 17 years old with multiple sclerosis. The source material was blood. CDR3 residues: CSASRGGRALGTDTQYF. CDR3 nucleotides: TGCAGTGCTAGTCGCGGCGGGAGGGCCCTCGGGACAGATACGCAGTATTTT.